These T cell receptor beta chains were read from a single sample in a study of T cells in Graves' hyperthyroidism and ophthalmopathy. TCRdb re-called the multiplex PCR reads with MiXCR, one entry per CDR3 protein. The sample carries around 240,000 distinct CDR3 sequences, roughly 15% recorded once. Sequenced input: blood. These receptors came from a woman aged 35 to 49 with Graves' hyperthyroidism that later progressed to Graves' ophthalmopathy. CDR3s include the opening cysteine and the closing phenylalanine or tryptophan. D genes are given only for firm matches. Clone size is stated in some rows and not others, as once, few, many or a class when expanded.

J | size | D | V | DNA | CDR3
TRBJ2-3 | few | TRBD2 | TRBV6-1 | TGTGCCAGCAGTGGGACTAGCGGGACTAGCACAGATACGCAGTATTTT | CASSGTSGTSTDTQYF
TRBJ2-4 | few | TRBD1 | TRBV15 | TGTGCCACCAGCAGAGAGGGACAGGCCGAAAACATTCAGTACTTC | CATSREGQAENIQYF
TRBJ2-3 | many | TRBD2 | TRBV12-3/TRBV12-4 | TGTGCCAGCAGTCCGCTAGCGGGGAGGACAGATACGCAGTATTTT | CASSPLAGRTDTQYF
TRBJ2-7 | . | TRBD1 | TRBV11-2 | TGTGCCAGCAGCCGGGGACAGGGGGCGGGCGAGCAGTACTTC | CASSRGQGAGEQYF
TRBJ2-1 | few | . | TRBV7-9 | TGTGCCAGCAACTTGTACACGGGGGATGAGCAGTTCTTC | CASNLYTGDEQFF
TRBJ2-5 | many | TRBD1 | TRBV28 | TGTGCCAGCAGGCTGACAGGGGCCATCCAAGAGACCCAGTACTTC | CASRLTGAIQETQYF
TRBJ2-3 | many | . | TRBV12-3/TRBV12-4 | TGTGCCAGCAGCTTGACAGATACGCAGTATTTT | CASSLTDTQYF
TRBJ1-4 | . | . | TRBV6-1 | TGTGCCAGCAGGAGTATGGACCGAGGGGTTAATGAAAAACTGTTTTTT | CASRSMDRGVNEKLFF
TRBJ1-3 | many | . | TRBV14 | TGTGCCAGCAGCCAAGTTACAGGTCCTCGCTCTGGAAACACCATATATTTT | CASSQVTGPRSGNTIYF
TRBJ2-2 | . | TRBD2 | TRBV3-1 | TGTGCCAGCAGCCAGGTAGGCTATTGGGGACTAGCGGGAGTCGACACCGGGGAGCTGTTTTTT | CASSQVGYWGLAGVDTGELFF
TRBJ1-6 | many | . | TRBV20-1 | TGCAGTGCTCCGAGTGTAGGGAGCGCGGGCAATTCACCCCTCCACTTT | CSAPSVGSAGNSPLHF
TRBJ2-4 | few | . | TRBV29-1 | TGCAGCGTTGTTGCAGGGAGTACCTTAGGAGCCAAAAACATTCAGTACTTC | CSVVAGSTLGAKNIQYF
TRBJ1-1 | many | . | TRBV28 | TGTGCCAGCAGTCGGACCACTGAAGCTTTCTTT | CASSRTTEAFF
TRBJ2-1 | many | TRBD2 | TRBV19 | TGTGCCAGTAGGGTATATAGCGGGAGGGTCAATGAGCAGTTCTTC | CASRVYSGRVNEQFF
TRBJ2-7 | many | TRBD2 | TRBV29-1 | TGCAGCGTCCTAGCGGGTACGGTTTGGGAGCAGTACTTC | CSVLAGTVWEQYF
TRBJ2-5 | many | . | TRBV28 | TGTGCCAGCGGGGGTTTTCAGGGGCGCCTCTCTCAAGAGACCCAGTACTTC | CASGGFQGRLSQETQYF
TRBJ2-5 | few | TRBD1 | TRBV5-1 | TGCGCCAGCAGCTTGGTAGCAGGGGGCTGGGAGACCCAGTACTTC | CASSLVAGGWETQYF
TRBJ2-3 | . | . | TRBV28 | TGTGCCAGCAGTAGAAGCGGTCAGACTAGCACAGATACGCAGTATTTT | CASSRSGQTSTDTQYF
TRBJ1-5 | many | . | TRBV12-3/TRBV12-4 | TGTGCCAGCAGCCAGGGGAAATATAGCAATCAGCCCCAGCATTTT | CASSQGKYSNQPQHF
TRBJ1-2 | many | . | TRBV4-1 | TGCGCCAGCAGCCAAGATCCAGCGCCGACATTCTATGGCTACACCTTC | CASSQDPAPTFYGYTF
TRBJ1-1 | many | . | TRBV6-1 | TGTGCCAGCGGAGTTGCGGGGGCTTTCACTGAAGCTTTCTTT | CASGVAGAFTEAFF
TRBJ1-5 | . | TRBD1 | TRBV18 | TGTGCCAGCTCACCCATCCCAGGGGGTAGTCAGCCCCAGCATTTT | CASSPIPGGSQPQHF
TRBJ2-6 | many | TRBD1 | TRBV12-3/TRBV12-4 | TGTGCCAGCAGTTTAGCAAGGGACAGTTTGTTCGGGGCCAACGTCCTGACTTTC | CASSLARDSLFGANVLTF
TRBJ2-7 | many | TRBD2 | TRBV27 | TGTGCCAGCAGTTGGTCTAGCGGGAGGTTATACGAGCAGTACTTC | CASSWSSGRLYEQYF
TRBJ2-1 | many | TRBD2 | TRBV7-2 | TGTGCCAGCAGCTTAGACGCGGGAGGGAGCCCGTTCTTC | CASSLDAGGSPFF
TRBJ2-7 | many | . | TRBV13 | TGTGCCAGCAGCTTAAAACCAGTAACCTACGAGCAGTACTTC | CASSLKPVTYEQYF
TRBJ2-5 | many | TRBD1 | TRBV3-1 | TGTGCCAGCAGCCAGACAGGGAGTCAGACCCAGTACTTC | CASSQTGSQTQYF
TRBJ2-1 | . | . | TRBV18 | TGTGCCAGCTCACCGAATGGACACTACAATGAGCAGTTCTTC | CASSPNGHYNEQFF
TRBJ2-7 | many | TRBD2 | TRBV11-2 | TGTGCCAGCAGCTTAGACGTCGGCGGGAGGCCTTCCTACGAGCAGTACTTC | CASSLDVGGRPSYEQYF
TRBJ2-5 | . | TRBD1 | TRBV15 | TGTGCCACCAGCCCGGACAGGGTCAGGGAGACCCAGTACTTC | CATSPDRVRETQYF
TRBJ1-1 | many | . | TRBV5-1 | TGCGCCAGCAGCTTTAGGGGCGACAGATTGAACACTGAAGCTTTCTTT | CASSFRGDRLNTEAFF
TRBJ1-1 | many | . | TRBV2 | TGTGCCAGCAGCCCGGCCTTTCGGCCCGAAGCTTTCTTT | CASSPAFRPEAFF
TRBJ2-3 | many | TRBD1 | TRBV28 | TGTGCCAGCAGTTCGGGGACAGGGCTCACGCAGTATTTT | CASSSGTGLTQYF
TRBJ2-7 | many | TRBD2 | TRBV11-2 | TGTGCCAGCAGCTCTGGGACTAGCGGGAGAGTGCAGTACTTC | CASSSGTSGRVQYF
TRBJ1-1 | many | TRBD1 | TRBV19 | TGTGCCAGTAGCAACGACAGGGGACTGAACACTGAAGCTTTCTTT | CASSNDRGLNTEAFF
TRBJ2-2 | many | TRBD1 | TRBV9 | TGTGCCAGCAGCTTCGGGACAGTCACCGGGGAGCTGTTTTTT | CASSFGTVTGELFF
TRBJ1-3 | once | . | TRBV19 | TGTGCCAGTAGTTCCTTCTTTCAGGCTGGAAACACCATATATTTT | CASSSFFQAGNTIYF
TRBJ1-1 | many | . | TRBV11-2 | TGTGCCAGCAGCTTAGGATCTGAAGCTTTCTTT | CASSLGSEAFF
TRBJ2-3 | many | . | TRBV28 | TGTGCCAGCAGGAGAGGGACCCCGCTTCTAGATACGCAGTATTTT | CASRRGTPLLDTQYF
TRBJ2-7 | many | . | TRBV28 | TGTGCCAGCAGAACAGTTAGCTCCTACGAGCAGTACTTC | CASRTVSSYEQYF
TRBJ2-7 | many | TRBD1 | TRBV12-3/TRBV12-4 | TGTGCCAGCAGGAGACAGGGAAGGTTCTACGAGCAGTACTTC | CASRRQGRFYEQYF
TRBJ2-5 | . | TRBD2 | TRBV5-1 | TGCGCCAGCAGCCTGGGACTAGCGGACGGTAGGGAGACCCAGTACTTC | CASSLGLADGRETQYF
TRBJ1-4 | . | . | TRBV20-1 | TGCAGTGCTAGTAAATTGGGGGGGTGGGACGTTGAAAAACTGTTTTTT | CSASKLGGWDVEKLFF
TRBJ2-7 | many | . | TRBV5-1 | TGCGCCAGCAGTAAAGGAGTGGGTCCCCCCTACGAGCAGTACTTC | CASSKGVGPPYEQYF
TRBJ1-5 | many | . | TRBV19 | TGTGCCAGTACAGAAACAGTAAGGTTGGATAAGCCCCAGCATTTT | CASTETVRLDKPQHF
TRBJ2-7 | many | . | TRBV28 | TGTGCCAGCCAACCCCTCCACGGGAGTTCCTACGAGCAGTACTTC | CASQPLHGSSYEQYF
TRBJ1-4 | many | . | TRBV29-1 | TGCAGCGTCGCAAGGACCAGGGATGAAAAACTGTTTTTT | CSVARTRDEKLFF